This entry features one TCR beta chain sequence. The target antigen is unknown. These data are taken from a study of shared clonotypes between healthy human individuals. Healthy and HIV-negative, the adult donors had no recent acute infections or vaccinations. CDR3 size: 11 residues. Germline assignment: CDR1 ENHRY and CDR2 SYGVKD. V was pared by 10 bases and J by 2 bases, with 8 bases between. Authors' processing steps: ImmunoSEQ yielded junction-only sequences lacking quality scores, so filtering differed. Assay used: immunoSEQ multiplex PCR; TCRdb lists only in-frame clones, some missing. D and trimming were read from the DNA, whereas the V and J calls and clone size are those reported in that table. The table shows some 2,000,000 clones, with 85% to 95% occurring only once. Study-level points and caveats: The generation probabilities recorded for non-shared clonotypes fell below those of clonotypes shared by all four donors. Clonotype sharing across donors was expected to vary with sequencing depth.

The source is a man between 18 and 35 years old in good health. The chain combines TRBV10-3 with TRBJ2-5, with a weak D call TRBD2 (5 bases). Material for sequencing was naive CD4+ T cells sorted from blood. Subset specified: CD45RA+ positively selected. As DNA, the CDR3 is TGTGCCACGGGGATGCAAGAGACCCAGTACTTC. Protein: CATGMQETQYF.